Sequencing of this T cell receptor beta chain was carried out in a study of T cell changes during pregnancy in multiple sclerosis. Profiling relied on immunoSEQ multiplex PCR, and the TCRdb table lists in-frame clones only, not all of them. The table shows over 50,000 clones, with about nine tenths occurring only once. This sequence was found in a female donor with multiple sclerosis, enrolled in a pregnancy study. Material: CD4+ T cells from peripheral blood mononuclear cells, obtained in the third trimester of pregnancy.

In nucleotides, the CDR3 is TGTGCCAGTAGTAACACGGAGCAGCAGCCCCAGCATTTT. It specifies CASSNTEQQPQHF. The gene calls are TRBV19 and TRBJ1-5, with D unclear. Germline V gene sequence: CDR1 LNHDA, CDR2 SQIVND (reference sequence). The V end was cut by 4 bases, the J end by 7 bases, with 11 bases between. This CDR3 is built from 13 residues.